Included here is one T cell receptor (beta chain) sequence, with context. Its antigen is currently unknown. The source of the sample is a study of shared clonotypes between healthy human individuals. The CDR3 has 12 residues. From germline, CDR1 is SGHRS and CDR2 YFSETQ. V was cut by 4 bases and J by 10 bases, with 12 bases left in between. This table comes from immunoSEQ multiplex PCR, and its TCRdb copy is limited to in-frame clones, with some not included. The sample includes 950,000 to 1,200,000 clones, approximately 75% seen only once; the top ten take approximately 0.95%. Study observations and caveats: Sample collection involved blood only; tissue repertoires are likely different. Naive subsets, compared against memory subsets, generally had larger estimated richness values.

In the CD4+ fraction, cells were divided into CD45RA+ naive and CD45RA-negative memory subsets. The chain links TRBV5-1 to TRBJ2-1; no definite D call. This TCR derives from a man aged 18 to 29 in good health. Some clones in this sample may be carry-over from other donors' samples. The sequenced sample consisted of memory CD4+ T cells from PBMCs. The subset here: CD45RA-negative fraction. This CDR3 is CASSLPAPEQFF. CDR3 bases: TGCGCCAGCAGCCTTCCCGCGCCCGAGCAGTTCTTC.